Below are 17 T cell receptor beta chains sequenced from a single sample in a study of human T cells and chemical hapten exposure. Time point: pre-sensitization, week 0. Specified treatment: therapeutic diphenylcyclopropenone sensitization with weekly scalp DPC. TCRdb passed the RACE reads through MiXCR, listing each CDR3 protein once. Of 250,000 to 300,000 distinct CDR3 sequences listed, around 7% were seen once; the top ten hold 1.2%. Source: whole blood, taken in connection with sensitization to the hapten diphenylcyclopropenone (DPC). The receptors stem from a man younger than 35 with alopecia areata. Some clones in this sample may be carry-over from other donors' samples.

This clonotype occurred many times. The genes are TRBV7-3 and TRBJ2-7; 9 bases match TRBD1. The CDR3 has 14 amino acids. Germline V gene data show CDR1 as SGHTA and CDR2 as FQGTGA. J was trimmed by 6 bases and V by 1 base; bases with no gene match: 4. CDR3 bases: TGTGCCAGCAGCTTAAGTACAGGGGGCGGCGAGCAGTACTTC. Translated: CASSLSTGGGEQYF.

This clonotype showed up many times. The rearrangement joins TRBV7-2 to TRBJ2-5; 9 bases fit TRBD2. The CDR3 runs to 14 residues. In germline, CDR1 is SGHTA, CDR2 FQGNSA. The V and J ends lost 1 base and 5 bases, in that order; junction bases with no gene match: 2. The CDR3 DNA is TGTGCCAGCAGCTTAGTCGCGGGAGGGGAGACCCAGTACTTC. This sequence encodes CASSLVAGGETQYF.

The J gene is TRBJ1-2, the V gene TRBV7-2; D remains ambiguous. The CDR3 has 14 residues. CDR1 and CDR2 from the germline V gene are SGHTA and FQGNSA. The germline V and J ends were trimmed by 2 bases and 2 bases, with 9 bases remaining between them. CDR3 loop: CASSLNGLNYGYTF. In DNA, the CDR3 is TGTGCCAGCAGCTTAAATGGATTGAACTATGGCTACACCTTC.

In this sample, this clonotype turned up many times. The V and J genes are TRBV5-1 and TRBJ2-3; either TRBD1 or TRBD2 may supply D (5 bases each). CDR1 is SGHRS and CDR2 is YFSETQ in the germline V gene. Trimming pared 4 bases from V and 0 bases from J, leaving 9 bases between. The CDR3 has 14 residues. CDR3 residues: CASSPGPSTDTQYF. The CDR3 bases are TGCGCCAGCAGCCCGGGGCCCAGCACAGATACGCAGTATTTT.

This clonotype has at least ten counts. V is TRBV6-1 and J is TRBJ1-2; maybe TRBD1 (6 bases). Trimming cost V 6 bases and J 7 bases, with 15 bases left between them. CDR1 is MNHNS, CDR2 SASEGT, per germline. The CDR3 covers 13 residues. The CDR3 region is CASRKKDSAGYTF. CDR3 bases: TGTGCCAGCAGGAAGAAGGACAGTGCTGGCTACACCTTC.

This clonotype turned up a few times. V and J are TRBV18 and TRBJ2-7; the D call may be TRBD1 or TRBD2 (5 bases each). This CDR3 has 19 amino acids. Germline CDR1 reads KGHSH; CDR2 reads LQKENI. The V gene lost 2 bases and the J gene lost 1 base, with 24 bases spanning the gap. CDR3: CASSPNPGNKFSGSYEQYF. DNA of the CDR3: TGTGCCAGCTCACCAAATCCAGGGAATAAGTTTTCGGGGTCCTACGAGCAGTACTTC.

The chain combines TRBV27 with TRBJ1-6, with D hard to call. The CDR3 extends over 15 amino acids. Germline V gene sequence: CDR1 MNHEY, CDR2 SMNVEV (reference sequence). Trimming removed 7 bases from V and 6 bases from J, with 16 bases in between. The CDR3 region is CASTSAPVSNSPLHF. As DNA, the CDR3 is TGTGCCAGCACCAGCGCCCCAGTCTCTAATTCACCCCTCCACTTT.

The CDR3 is CASTIPRDRRVYGYTF. For the CDR3, the DNA is TGTGCCAGCACCATCCCCCGGGACAGACGAGTGTATGGCTACACCTTC. V and J are TRBV6-1 and TRBJ1-2; 7 positions agree with TRBD1. Losses at the gene ends were 7 bases for V and 5 bases for J; bases not matched to a gene: 16. The CDR3 contains 16 residues. CDR1 and CDR2 from the germline V gene are MNHNS and SASEGT.

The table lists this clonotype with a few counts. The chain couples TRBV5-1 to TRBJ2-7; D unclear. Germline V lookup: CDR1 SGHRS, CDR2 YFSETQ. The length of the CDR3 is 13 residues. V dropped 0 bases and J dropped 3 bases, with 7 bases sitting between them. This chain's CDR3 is CASSLALLYEQYF. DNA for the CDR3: TGCGCCAGCAGCTTGGCCCTCCTCTACGAGCAGTACTTC.

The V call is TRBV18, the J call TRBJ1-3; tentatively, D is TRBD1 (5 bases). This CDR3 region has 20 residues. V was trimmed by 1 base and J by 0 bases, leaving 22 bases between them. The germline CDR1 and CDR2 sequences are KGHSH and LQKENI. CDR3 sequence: CASSPLTAGYGPSSGNTIYF. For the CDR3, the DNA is TGTGCCAGCTCACCACTCACAGCAGGGTATGGGCCGAGCTCTGGAAACACCATATATTTT.

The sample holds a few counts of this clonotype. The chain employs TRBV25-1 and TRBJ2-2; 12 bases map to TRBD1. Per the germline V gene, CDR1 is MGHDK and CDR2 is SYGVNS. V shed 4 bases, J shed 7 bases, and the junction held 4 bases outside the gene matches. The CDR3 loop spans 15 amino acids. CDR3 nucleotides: TGTGCCAGCAGTGGGGACAGGGGGCTGATCGGGGAGCTGTTTTTT. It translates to CASSGDRGLIGELFF.

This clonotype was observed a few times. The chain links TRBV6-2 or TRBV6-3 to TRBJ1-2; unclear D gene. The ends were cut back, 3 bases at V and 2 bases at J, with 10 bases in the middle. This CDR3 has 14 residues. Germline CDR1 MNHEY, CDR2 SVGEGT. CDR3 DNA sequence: TGTGCCAGCAGTTATGCGGGGAAGAACTATGGCTACACCTTC. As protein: CASSYAGKNYGYTF.

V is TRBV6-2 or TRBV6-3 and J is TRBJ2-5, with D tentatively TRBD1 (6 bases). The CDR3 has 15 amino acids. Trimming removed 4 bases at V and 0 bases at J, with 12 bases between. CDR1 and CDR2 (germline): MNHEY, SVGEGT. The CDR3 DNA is TGTGCCAGCAGTTCGGACAGTTTTTACCAAGAGACCCAGTACTTC. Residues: CASSSDSFYQETQYF.

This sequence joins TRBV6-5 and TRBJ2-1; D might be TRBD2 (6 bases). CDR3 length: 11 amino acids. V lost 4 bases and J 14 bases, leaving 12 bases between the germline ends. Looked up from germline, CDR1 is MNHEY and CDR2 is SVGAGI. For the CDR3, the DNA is TGTGCCAGCAGTTTCGCGGGGACTGAGTTCTTC. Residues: CASSFAGTEFF.

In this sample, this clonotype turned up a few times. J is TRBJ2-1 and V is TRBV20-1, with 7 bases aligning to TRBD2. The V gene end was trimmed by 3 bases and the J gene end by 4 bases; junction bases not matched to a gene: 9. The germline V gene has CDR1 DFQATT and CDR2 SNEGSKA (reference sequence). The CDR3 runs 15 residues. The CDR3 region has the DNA TGCAGTGCTAGGAAGCGGGGAGACCGATACAATGAGCAGTTCTTC. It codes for CSARKRGDRYNEQFF.

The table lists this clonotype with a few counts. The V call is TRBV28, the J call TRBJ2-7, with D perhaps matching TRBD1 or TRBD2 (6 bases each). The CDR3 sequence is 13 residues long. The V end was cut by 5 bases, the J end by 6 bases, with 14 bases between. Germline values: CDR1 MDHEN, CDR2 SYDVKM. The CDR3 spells CASSPIGGPEQYF. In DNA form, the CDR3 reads TGTGCCAGCAGTCCCATAGGGGGGCCCGAGCAGTACTTC.

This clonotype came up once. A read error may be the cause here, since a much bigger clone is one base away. The CDR3 is CATSDENKQFF. DNA of the CDR3: TGTGCCACCAGTGATGAGAATAAGCAGTTCTTC. The genes are TRBV24-1 and TRBJ2-1; D unresolved. The V gene lost 3 bases and the J gene lost 11 bases, with 7 bases spanning the gap. The CDR3 sequence is 11 residues long. Germline values: CDR1 KGHDR, CDR2 SFDVKD.